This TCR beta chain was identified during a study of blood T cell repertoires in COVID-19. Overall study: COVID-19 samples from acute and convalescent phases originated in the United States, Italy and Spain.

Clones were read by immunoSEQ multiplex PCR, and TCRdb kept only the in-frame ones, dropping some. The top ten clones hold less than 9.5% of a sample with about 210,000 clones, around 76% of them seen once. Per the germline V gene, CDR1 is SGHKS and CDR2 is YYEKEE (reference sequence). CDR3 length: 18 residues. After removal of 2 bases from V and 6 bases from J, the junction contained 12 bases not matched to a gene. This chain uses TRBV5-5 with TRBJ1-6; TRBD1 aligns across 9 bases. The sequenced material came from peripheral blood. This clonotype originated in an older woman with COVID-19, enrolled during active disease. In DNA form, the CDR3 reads TGTGCCAGCAGCTTAATAACAGGGGGCGTTTCCGTTAATTCACCCCTCCACTTT. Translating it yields CASSLITGGVSVNSPLHF. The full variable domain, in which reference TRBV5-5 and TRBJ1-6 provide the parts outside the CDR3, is DAGVTQSPTHLIKTRGQQVTLRCSPISGHKSVSWYQQVLGQGPQFIFQYYEKEERGRGNFPDRFSARQFPNYSSELNVNALLLGDSALYLCASSLITGGVSVNSPLHFGNGTRLTVT.